This is a list of T cell receptor beta chains from one sample in a study of blood T cell repertoires in COVID-19. Here immunoSEQ multiplex PCR was the method, and the copy in TCRdb shows in-frame clones only, minus some. The sample records approximately 260,000 clones, roughly nine tenths being singletons. Sample: peripheral blood. The receptors shown here come from a man between 45 and 60 years old with acute or convalescent COVID-19. CDR3s include the opening cysteine and the closing phenylalanine or tryptophan. The D gene is left open where the match is weak. Clone size is not always given. Where it is, it says once, few, many or a class for expanded clones.

D: .
V: TRBV6-5
size: .
length: 14
J: TRBJ2-3
CDR3: CASRPGLYTDTQYF
DNA: TGTGCCAGCAGACCGGGACTCTACACAGATACGCAGTATTTT

D: .
V: TRBV29-1
size: .
length: 12
J: TRBJ1-1
CDR3: CSVLPGREEAFF
DNA: TGCAGCGTTCTCCCTGGACGGGAGGAAGCTTTCTTT

D: TRBD1
V: TRBV10-3
size: .
length: 17
J: TRBJ2-3
CDR3: CASGGQGESGSTDTQYF
DNA: TGTGCCAGCGGTGGACAGGGGGAGAGTGGGAGCACAGATACGCAGTATTTT

D: .
V: TRBV19
size: .
length: 13
J: TRBJ1-5
CDR3: CASSGAGDQPQHF
DNA: TGTGCCAGTAGTGGGGCAGGAGATCAGCCCCAGCATTTT

D: .
V: TRBV13
size: .
length: 15
J: TRBJ2-2
CDR3: CASSLRAGNTGELFF
DNA: TGTGCCAGCAGCTTAAGGGCGGGGAACACCGGGGAGCTGTTTTTT

D: .
V: TRBV20-1
size: .
length: 13
J: TRBJ1-1
CDR3: CSASPQVNTEAFF
DNA: TGCAGTGCTAGTCCCCAGGTGAACACTGAAGCTTTCTTT

D: .
V: TRBV5-1
size: once
length: 13
J: TRBJ1-5
CDR3: CASSLGSDQPQHF
DNA: TGCGCCAGCAGCTTGGGGAGCGATCAGCCCCAGCATTTT

D: TRBD2
V: TRBV18
size: .
length: 14
J: TRBJ2-7
CDR3: CASSVAGGSYEQYF
DNA: TGTGCCAGCTCTGTAGCGGGGGGGTCCTACGAGCAGTACTTC

D: TRBD1
V: TRBV3-1/TRBV3-2
size: .
length: 13
J: TRBJ1-2
CDR3: CASSPRDSYGYTF
DNA: TGTGCCAGCAGCCCCCGGGACAGCTATGGCTACACCTTC

D: .
V: TRBV4-1
size: .
length: 16
J: TRBJ1-1
CDR3: CASSPLLRTANTEAFF
DNA: TGCGCCAGCAGCCCCCTTTTGAGGACAGCGAACACTGAAGCTTTCTTT

D: .
V: TRBV13
size: .
length: 14
J: TRBJ1-2
CDR3: CASSSLGGDYGYTF
DNA: TGTGCCAGCAGCTCCCTCGGGGGGGACTATGGCTACACCTTC

D: TRBD2
V: TRBV6-5
size: few
length: 12
J: TRBJ2-3
CDR3: CASSPVSGAMYF
DNA: TGTGCCAGCAGCCCCGTAAGCGGGGCGATGTATTTT

D: .
V: TRBV7-6
size: .
length: 16
J: TRBJ1-4
CDR3: CASSPTPRGTNEKLFF
DNA: TGTGCCAGCAGCCCAACCCCCCGGGGAACTAATGAAAAACTGTTTTTT

D: TRBD2
V: TRBV27
size: .
length: 17
J: TRBJ2-7
CDR3: CASSSPRGELNTYEQYF
DNA: TGTGCCAGCAGTTCTCCCCGGGGGGAGCTAAACACCTACGAGCAGTACTTC

D: .
V: TRBV6-5
size: .
length: 16
J: TRBJ1-6
CDR3: CASSYSPITGNSPLHF
DNA: TGTGCCAGCAGTTACTCCCCGATTACGGGGAATTCACCCCTCCACTTT

D: TRBD1
V: TRBV7-3
size: .
length: 14
J: TRBJ2-5
CDR3: CASSSQGAQETQYF
DNA: TGTGCCAGCAGCTCACAGGGGGCCCAAGAGACCCAGTACTTC

D: .
V: TRBV6-6
size: .
length: 15
J: TRBJ1-5
CDR3: CASSYSGGDNQPQHF
DNA: TGTGCCAGCAGTTACTCGGGAGGGGACAATCAGCCCCAGCATTTT

D: .
V: TRBV12-3/TRBV12-4
size: .
length: 12
J: TRBJ2-2
CDR3: CASSFSAGELFF
DNA: TGTGCCAGCAGTTTTAGCGCCGGGGAGCTGTTTTTT

D: .
V: TRBV9
size: .
length: 13
J: TRBJ2-2
CDR3: CASSVGVTGELFF
DNA: TGTGCCAGCAGCGTAGGAGTCACCGGGGAGCTGTTTTTT

D: TRBD1
V: TRBV6-1
size: .
length: 16
J: TRBJ2-3
CDR3: CASSGPDRVGTDTQYF
DNA: TGTGCCAGCAGTGGCCCGGACAGGGTGGGAACAGATACGCAGTATTTT

D: TRBD1
V: TRBV10-3
size: .
length: 16
J: TRBJ2-7
CDR3: CAISTSRGQIWHEQYF
DNA: TGTGCCATCAGTACATCCAGGGGACAGATCTGGCACGAGCAGTACTTC

D: .
V: TRBV5-1
size: .
length: 15
J: TRBJ1-4
CDR3: CASGEAHATNEKLFF
DNA: TGCGCCAGCGGAGAAGCCCATGCAACTAATGAAAAACTGTTTTTT

D: TRBD2
V: TRBV5-8
size: .
length: 15
J: TRBJ2-3
CDR3: CAAPEAGGSTDTQYF
DNA: TGTGCCGCCCCAGAGGCGGGGGGCTCCACAGATACGCAGTATTTT

D: .
V: TRBV5-4
size: .
length: 15
J: TRBJ2-6
CDR3: CASSGGTAGANVLTF
DNA: TGTGCCAGCAGCGGTGGGACTGCGGGGGCCAACGTCCTGACTTTC

D: .
V: TRBV29-1
size: .
length: 11
J: TRBJ1-4
CDR3: CSVAGGEKLFF
DNA: TGCAGCGTCGCAGGTGGGGAAAAACTGTTTTTT

D: .
V: TRBV6-5
size: .
length: 13
J: TRBJ1-1
CDR3: CASSLTGNTEAFF
DNA: TGTGCCAGCAGTCTTACAGGAAACACTGAAGCTTTCTTT

D: TRBD2
V: TRBV7-3
size: .
length: 14
J: TRBJ2-1
CDR3: CASSSSGSYNEQFF
DNA: TGTGCCAGCAGCTCTAGCGGTTCCTACAATGAGCAGTTCTTC

D: TRBD2
V: TRBV2
size: .
length: 17
J: TRBJ2-1
CDR3: CASRQISGGQLYNEQFF
DNA: TGTGCCAGCAGACAAATTAGCGGGGGGCAATTGTACAATGAGCAGTTCTTC

D: .
V: TRBV2
size: once
length: 16
J: TRBJ2-2
CDR3: CASRGRQTQNTGELFF
DNA: TGTGCCAGCAGGGGGCGTCAGACTCAGAACACCGGGGAGCTGTTTTTT

D: TRBD2
V: TRBV9
size: .
length: 14
J: TRBJ2-7
CDR3: CASSVAGGTYEQYF
DNA: TGTGCCAGCAGCGTAGCGGGGGGGACCTACGAGCAGTACTTC

D: TRBD1
V: TRBV3-1/TRBV3-2
size: once
length: 14
J: TRBJ1-1
CDR3: CASSLTGGETEAFF
DNA: TGTGCCAGCAGCCTTACAGGGGGCGAGACTGAAGCTTTCTTT

D: .
V: TRBV21-1
size: .
length: 16
J: TRBJ1-4
CDR3: CASSRIHGPEREKLFF
DNA: TGTGCCAGCAGCAGAATCCACGGTCCCGAGCGTGAAAAACTGTTTTTT

D: TRBD1
V: TRBV30
size: .
length: 15
J: TRBJ1-5
CDR3: CAWSGDRGHNQPQHF
DNA: TGTGCCTGGAGTGGGGACAGGGGTCACAATCAGCCCCAGCATTTT

D: TRBD2
V: TRBV7-3
size: .
length: 15
J: TRBJ2-1
CDR3: CASSQRGGSYNEQFF
DNA: TGTGCCAGCAGCCAGCGGGGGGGCTCCTACAATGAGCAGTTCTTC

D: .
V: TRBV6-6
size: .
length: 15
J: TRBJ1-6
CDR3: CASSPGGSSNSPLHF
DNA: TGTGCCAGCAGCCCCGGGGGATCAAGCAATTCACCCCTCCACTTT

D: .
V: TRBV28
size: .
length: 15
J: TRBJ2-6
CDR3: CASSNTGPGANVLTF
DNA: TGTGCCAGCAGCAATACAGGTCCTGGGGCCAACGTCCTGACTTTC

D: TRBD2
V: TRBV30
size: .
length: 16
J: TRBJ2-1
CDR3: CAWTSRLATRYNEQFF
DNA: TGTGCCTGGACTTCTCGACTAGCTACCAGGTACAATGAGCAGTTCTTC

D: TRBD2
V: TRBV19
size: .
length: 18
J: TRBJ2-3
CDR3: CASSTLQVAGGRTDTQYF
DNA: TGTGCCAGTAGCACCCTGCAGGTAGCGGGGGGGCGCACAGATACGCAGTATTTT

D: TRBD1
V: TRBV2
size: .
length: 15
J: TRBJ1-5
CDR3: CASSGPGTAQLAQHF
DNA: TGTGCCAGCAGCGGCCCCGGGACAGCTCAATTAGCCCAGCATTTT

D: .
V: TRBV9
size: .
length: 14
J: TRBJ1-3
CDR3: CASGRAGPENTIYF
DNA: TGTGCCAGCGGCCGAGCGGGTCCTGAAAACACCATATATTTT

D: TRBD1
V: TRBV5-4
size: .
length: 13
J: TRBJ1-2
CDR3: CASSSTGGYGYTF
DNA: TGTGCCAGCAGTTCTACAGGGGGCTATGGCTACACCTTC

D: .
V: TRBV2
size: .
length: 14
J: TRBJ2-4
CDR3: CASSESGAKNIQYF
DNA: TGTGCCAGCAGTGAATCAGGGGCCAAAAACATTCAGTACTTC

D: TRBD2
V: TRBV5-6
size: .
length: 15
J: TRBJ2-1
CDR3: CASSIAGGRYNEQFF
DNA: TGTGCCAGCAGCATCGCCGGGGGGAGGTACAATGAGCAGTTCTTC

D: TRBD2
V: TRBV7-9
size: .
length: 15
J: TRBJ2-1
CDR3: CASRTLAGGNNEQFF
DNA: TGTGCCAGCAGGACGCTAGCGGGGGGGAACAATGAGCAGTTCTTC

D: .
V: TRBV19
size: .
length: 16
J: TRBJ1-2
CDR3: CASSISPSGINYGYTF
DNA: TGTGCCAGTAGTATCTCTCCGTCAGGCATTAACTATGGCTACACCTTC

D: .
V: TRBV9
size: .
length: 15
J: TRBJ2-2
CDR3: CASSVERRTAGELFF
DNA: TGTGCCAGCAGCGTAGAGAGGCGTACGGCCGGGGAGCTGTTTTTT

D: .
V: TRBV5-1
size: .
length: 16
J: TRBJ2-7
CDR3: CASSFRRDSSSYEQYF
DNA: TGCGCCAGCAGCTTCCGACGGGACTCGAGCTCCTACGAGCAGTACTTC

D: TRBD1
V: TRBV5-1
size: .
length: 14
J: TRBJ1-2
CDR3: CASRRDRGSDGYTF
DNA: TGCGCCAGTCGAAGGGACAGGGGTTCCGATGGCTACACCTTC

D: TRBD1
V: TRBV19
size: .
length: 15
J: TRBJ1-5
CDR3: CASSIGQGLNQPQHF
DNA: TGTGCCAGTAGTATCGGACAGGGTCTTAACCAGCCCCAGCATTTT

D: .
V: TRBV27
size: few
length: 15
J: TRBJ1-1
CDR3: CASSVAAGEYTEAFF
DNA: TGTGCCAGCAGCGTTGCGGCCGGGGAGTACACTGAAGCTTTCTTT

D: .
V: TRBV5-4
size: .
length: 16
J: TRBJ2-1
CDR3: CASSLGSSSSYNEQFF
DNA: TGTGCCAGCAGCTTGGGGAGCTCGAGCTCCTACAATGAGCAGTTCTTC

D: TRBD1
V: TRBV15
size: .
length: 15
J: TRBJ2-5
CDR3: CATSREGTGEETQYF
DNA: TGTGCCACCAGCAGAGAGGGGACAGGGGAAGAGACCCAGTACTTC

D: TRBD1
V: TRBV2
size: .
length: 15
J: TRBJ2-7
CDR3: CASSDPQGARYEQYF
DNA: TGTGCCAGCAGTGACCCTCAGGGGGCGAGGTACGAGCAGTACTTC

D: .
V: TRBV9
size: .
length: 14
J: TRBJ1-1
CDR3: CASSSGLMNTEAFF
DNA: TGTGCCAGCAGCTCCGGACTGATGAACACTGAAGCTTTCTTT